The 29 T cell receptor beta chains given below trace back to one sample, sequenced in a study of blood T cell repertoires in COVID-19 (dated by TCRdb to the early 2020s). Library preparation employed the immunoSEQ multiplex PCR assay. The clones in this table, taken by TCRdb from immuneACCESS, are in-frame only. Not every clone is retained; where verified, under half of the shortfall comes from an unresolved V gene, and the cause of the rest is unknown. This sample has 100,000 to 150,000 clones in its table, and 88% of those were observed once. In total, the top ten clones hold roughly 1.2% of the sample. Sample: peripheral blood. These receptors were taken from a woman older than 75 with acute or convalescent COVID-19.

The CDR3 is CASSPPQGGTGHNEQFF. The CDR3 bases are TGTGCCAGCAGCCCCCCACAAGGAGGGACGGGACACAATGAGCAGTTCTTC. The genes are TRBV7-9 and TRBJ2-1; a possible D gene is TRBD2 (6 bases). The CDR3 covers 17 residues. CDR1 SEHNR and CDR2 FQNEAQ come from the germline V gene (reference sequence). Trimming pared 5 bases from V and 5 bases from J, leaving 22 bases between.

This chain joins TRBV5-1 and TRBJ2-3; weak D call: TRBD2 (6 bases). Germline V CDR1 and CDR2: SGHRS, YFSETQ. The ends were cut back, 4 bases at V and 1 base at J, with 19 bases in the middle. CDR3 size: 17 residues. CDR3 loop: CASSPPRGGSGTDTQYF. In DNA, the CDR3 is TGCGCCAGCAGCCCCCCCCGTGGGGGGAGCGGCACAGATACGCAGTATTTT.

The chain carries TRBV28 and TRBJ1-2; TRBD1 matches 8 bases. With 10 bases clipped from V and 1 base from J, the junction kept 5 bases outside the gene matches. The CDR3 length is 13 residues. CDR1 and CDR2 from the germline V gene are MDHEN and SYDVKM. The CDR3 loop is CATRTGINYGYTF. CDR3 coding DNA: TGTGCCACCCGGACAGGGATTAACTATGGCTACACCTTC.

This chain joins TRBV3-1 (or the pseudogene TRBV3-2) and TRBJ1-2; possibly TRBD1 for D (5 bases). The CDR3 extends over 13 amino acids. Germline values: CDR1 LGHDT, CDR2 YNNKEL (reference sequence). The V end was cut by 1 base, the J end by 8 bases, with 11 bases between. The CDR3 region has the DNA TGTGCCAGCAGCCAAGCAGGGTTCGGGGGCTACACCTTC. It translates to CASSQAGFGGYTF.

This clone has just one count. This chain links TRBV9 with TRBJ2-3, with a tentative D call TRBD2 (6 bases). This CDR3 has 14 amino acids. Trimming shortened V by 0 bases and J by 4 bases, and 9 bases separated the two germline ends. CDR1 and CDR2 from the germline V gene are SGDLS and YYNGEE. As DNA, the CDR3 is TGTGCCAGCAGCGTAGGTCCTAGCGCAGATACGCAGTATTTT. Translated: CASSVGPSADTQYF.

This chain connects TRBV3-1 (or the pseudogene TRBV3-2) to TRBJ1-1; 8 nucleotides agree with TRBD1. CDR1 is LGHDT and CDR2 is YNNKEL in the germline V gene (reference sequence). V lost 4 bases to trimming and J lost 4 bases; unmatched junction nucleotides: 8. The CDR3 runs to 15 residues. CDR3 loop: CASSPTDREGTEAFF. CDR3 in DNA: TGTGCCAGCAGCCCCACGGACAGGGAGGGCACTGAAGCTTTCTTT.

V gene TRBV19 combines with J gene TRBJ2-2; possibly TRBD2 for D (6 bases). V was cut by 3 bases and J by 0 bases, with 11 bases left in between. The germline gives CDR1 LNHDA, CDR2 SQIVND (reference sequence). This CDR3 region has 16 residues. CDR3 bases: TGTGCCAGTAGTATGGGGGGACGGTCGAACACCGGGGAGCTGTTTTTT. This codes for CASSMGGRSNTGELFF.

This rearrangement joins TRBV9 to TRBJ1-5; the D is unclear. The germline V gene encodes CDR1 SGDLS and CDR2 YYNGEE. Trimming shortened V by 4 bases and J by 0 bases, and 8 bases separated the two germline ends. The CDR3 is made up of 14 amino acids. The CDR3 loop reads CASSPGGSNQPQHF. The CDR3 DNA sequence: TGTGCCAGCAGCCCAGGAGGTAGCAATCAGCCCCAGCATTTT.

The rearrangement joins TRBV4-1 to TRBJ1-1, with D tentatively TRBD1 (5 bases). The CDR3 has 16 residues. V gave up 4 bases and J gave up 4 bases, with 19 bases separating them. Per the germline V gene, CDR1 is MGHRA and CDR2 is YSYEKL. The CDR3 DNA is TGCGCCAGCAGCCCTGGAGCAGGGTGGTTGGGCACTGAAGCTTTCTTT. This codes for CASSPGAGWLGTEAFF.

The rearrangement joins TRBV12-3 or TRBV12-4 to TRBJ1-5, with D maybe TRBD1 (5 bases). CDR3 length: 13 amino acids. Trimming took off 9 bases at V and 3 bases at J, with 12 bases between the two ends. As DNA, the CDR3 is TGTGCCAGTCTGGGGGGAGTCAATCAGCCCCAGCATTTT. It specifies CASLGGVNQPQHF.

The genes are TRBV6-2 or TRBV6-3 and TRBJ2-5, with 7 nucleotides matching TRBD1. Looked up from germline, CDR1 is MNHEY and CDR2 is SVGEGT. The CDR3 consists of 15 residues. Trimming took 3 bases from V and 2 from J; bases not matched to a gene: 6. DNA of the CDR3: TGTGCCAGCAGTTATCCCTTGGGACAGCAAGAGACCCAGTACTTC. This codes for CASSYPLGQQETQYF.

This chain joins TRBV7-9 and TRBJ1-2, with D perhaps matching TRBD1 (5 bases). Germline V gene data show CDR1 as SEHNR and CDR2 as FQNEAQ (reference sequence). V was shortened by 3 bases and J by 2 bases, with 10 bases between the two germline ends. The CDR3 spans 14 residues. This chain's CDR3 is CASSLAQVNYGYTF. The CDR3 region has the DNA TGTGCCAGCAGCTTGGCACAGGTAAACTATGGCTACACCTTC.

V gene TRBV11-3 combines with J gene TRBJ2-5; D is perhaps TRBD1 (5 bases). Deletions cut 1 base from V and 1 base from J, with 10 bases between. CDR1 and CDR2 (germline): SGHNT, YENEEA. CDR3 size: 15 residues. In nucleotides, the CDR3 is TGTGCCAGCAGCTTAGGATTGGGGCGCCAAGAGACCCAGTACTTC. It translates to CASSLGLGRQETQYF.

The chain is built from TRBV12-3 or TRBV12-4 and TRBJ1-1; 7 nucleotides align to TRBD1. The CDR3 sequence is 13 residues long. V lost 1 base to trimming and J lost 4 bases; unmatched junction nucleotides: 0. CDR3 in amino acids: CASSLGQGTEAFF. The DNA for the CDR3 is TGTGCCAGCAGTTTAGGACAGGGCACTGAAGCTTTCTTT.

The chain joins TRBV5-8 to TRBJ2-3; the D gene is possibly TRBD2 (5 bases). V gave up 4 bases and J gave up 0 bases, with 15 bases separating them. CDR1 is SGHTS and CDR2 is YDEGEE in the germline V gene. The CDR3 is made up of 16 amino acids. The CDR3 sequence is CASSRTVGLSTDTQYF. The DNA for the CDR3 is TGTGCCAGCAGCCGGACTGTAGGACTTAGCACAGATACGCAGTATTTT.

The V call is TRBV7-2, the J call TRBJ2-5; 7 nucleotides align to TRBD2. The J segment lost 5 bases and the V segment lost 3 bases, leaving 6 bases of the junction unmatched. Germline CDR1 and CDR2: SGHTA and FQGNSA. There are 14 residues in the CDR3. CDR3 loop: CASSLGGSLETQYF. The CDR3 region has the DNA TGTGCCAGCAGCTTGGGGGGGTCCCTTGAGACCCAGTACTTC.

The CDR3 region has the DNA TGTGCCAGTAGGACAGTTTTGACTGGAAACACCATATATTTT. Its protein is CASRTVLTGNTIYF. The gene calls are TRBV19 and TRBJ1-3; D is possibly TRBD1 (5 bases). The CDR3 is 14 amino acids. Per germline, CDR1 LNHDA and CDR2 SQIVND (reference sequence). The germline V and J ends were trimmed by 6 bases and 2 bases, with 11 bases remaining between them. The whole variable domain, filled in from reference TRBV19 and TRBJ1-3, reads DGGITQSPKYLFRKEGQNVTLSCEQNLNHDAMYWYRQDPGQGLRLIYYSQIVNDFQKGDIAEGYSVSREKKESFPLTVTSAQKNPTAFYLCASRTVLTGNTIYFGEGSWLTVV.

This clone was seen more than once but under ten times. This rearrangement joins TRBV6-5 to TRBJ2-1, with 13 bases identical to TRBD2. The CDR3 is 15 residues long. With 6 bases clipped from V and 9 bases from J, the junction kept 8 bases outside the gene matches. Germline values: CDR1 MNHEY, CDR2 SVGAGI. CDR3 region: CASRPTLAGGREQFF. CDR3 nucleotide sequence: TGTGCCAGCAGGCCCACACTAGCGGGGGGGCGTGAGCAGTTCTTC.

The V gene is TRBV2, the J gene TRBJ2-5, with unresolved D. Germline-derived CDR1 and CDR2 are SNHLY and FYNNEI. Trimming took off 6 bases at V and 5 bases at J, with 7 bases between the two ends. CDR3 length equals 11 residues. The CDR3 DNA follows: TGTGCCAGCAGGTACCGGGAGACCCAGTACTTC. This gives the protein CASRYRETQYF.

The gene calls are TRBV28 and TRBJ1-6; TRBD1 matches at 7 bases. Germline V gene data show CDR1 as MDHEN and CDR2 as SYDVKM. This CDR3 comprises 15 residues. The V segment lost 1 base and the J segment 13 bases; nucleotides outside the gene matches: 10. The CDR3 sequence: CASSLSGGQSTPLHF. The CDR3 nucleotides read TGTGCCAGCAGTTTATCTGGGGGACAGTCGACGCCCCTCCACTTT.

The chain couples TRBV6-5 to TRBJ2-2; maybe TRBD1 (6 bases). This CDR3 is built from 13 residues. Germline lookup yields CDR1 MNHEY and CDR2 SVGAGI. Trimming pared 5 bases from V and 5 bases from J, leaving 9 bases between. Here the CDR3 reads CASSRQATGELFF. The CDR3 nucleotides read TGTGCCAGCAGTCGACAGGCGACCGGGGAGCTGTTTTTT.

V gene TRBV9 combines with J gene TRBJ2-1, with 11 bases lining up with TRBD1. CDR1 is SGDLS and CDR2 is YYNGEE in the germline V gene. CDR3 length: 15 residues. V trimming: 4 bases; J trimming: 7 bases; junction bases outside the gene matches: 7. CDR3 bases: TGTGCCAGCAGCTCCGGGACAGGGGGTTATAATGAGCAGTTCTTC. It yields the protein CASSSGTGGYNEQFF.

The chain combines TRBV23-1 with TRBJ2-7; D is unclear. TRBV23-1 belongs to the ORF category, with a function that is uncertain. The CDR3 covers 13 residues. V was pared by 3 bases and J by 2 bases, with 8 bases between. The CDR3 DNA sequence: TGCGCCAGCAGTCATTACAGCCCCTACGAGCAGTACTTC. Its protein is CASSHYSPYEQYF.

This rearrangement joins TRBV19 to TRBJ2-1, with D unclear. The CDR3 is made up of 12 amino acids. Trimming removed 4 bases at V and 8 bases at J, with 9 bases between. The germline CDR1 and CDR2 sequences are LNHDA and SQIVND (reference sequence). Written as DNA, the CDR3 is TGTGCCAGTAGTACTAATCGCCATGAGCAGTTCTTC. Amino acid sequence: CASSTNRHEQFF. Variable domain in full (rest from reference TRBV19 and TRBJ2-1): DGGITQSPKYLFRKEGQNVTLSCEQNLNHDAMYWYRQDPGQGLRLIYYSQIVNDFQKGDIAEGYSVSREKKESFPLTVTSAQKNPTAFYLCASSTNRHEQFFGPGTRLTVL.

The chain uses TRBV5-1 and TRBJ2-5, with 13 positions matching TRBD2. V was clipped by 5 bases and J by 2 bases; unmatched bases: 6. CDR1 is SGHRS, CDR2 YFSETQ, per germline. The CDR3 loop spans 16 amino acids. The CDR3 sequence: CASRIMTSGRQETQYF. The CDR3 DNA sequence: TGCGCCAGCAGGATCATGACTAGCGGGAGGCAAGAGACCCAGTACTTC.

This clone was detected a few times. This chain links TRBV7-3 with TRBJ2-5, with TRBD2 matching over 7 bases. In germline, CDR1 is SGHTA, CDR2 FQGTGA. The CDR3 spans 14 residues. V was pared by 5 bases and J by 5 bases, with 8 bases of the junction left unmatched. This CDR3 reads CASSPGGGRETQYF. In DNA, the CDR3 is TGTGCCAGCAGCCCCGGCGGGGGACGGGAGACCCAGTACTTC. Full variable domain (outside the CDR3, taken from reference TRBV7-3 and TRBJ2-5): GAGVSQTPSNKVTEKGKYVELRCDPISGHTALYWYRQSLGQGPEFLIYFQGTGAADDSGLPNDRFFAVRPEGSVSTLKIQRTERGDSAVYLCASSPGGGRETQYFGPGTRLLVL.

This chain uses TRBV18 with TRBJ1-2; 9 positions match TRBD1. This CDR3 comprises 15 residues. Germline values: CDR1 KGHSH, CDR2 LQKENI. J lost 0 bases, V lost 5 bases, and 4 bases had no gene match. The CDR3 DNA reads TGTGCCAGCTCAACCTGGGACAGGGCTAACTATGGCTACACCTTC. As protein: CASSTWDRANYGYTF.

This clone has just one count. V usage is TRBV7-2 and J usage is TRBJ1-4; possible D gene TRBD1, 5 bases. The germline V gene has CDR1 SGHTA and CDR2 FQGNSA. V was clipped by 4 bases and J by 4 bases, with 16 bases between them. CDR3 length equals 16 residues. CDR3 in DNA: TGTGCCAGCAGCTACCTGCTGGGGCGGGATAATGAAAAACTGTTTTTT. Protein product: CASSYLLGRDNEKLFF.

The chain combines TRBV6-5 with TRBJ1-2, with unresolved D. V was clipped by 2 bases and J by 4 bases, with 14 bases between them. The CDR3 loop spans 15 amino acids. The germline V gene has CDR1 MNHEY and CDR2 SVGAGI. As DNA, the CDR3 is TGTGCCAGCAGTTACCCCACGGCAGGCATCTATGGCTACACCTTC. This encodes CASSYPTAGIYGYTF.